This entry lists 23 T cell receptor beta chains sequenced from one sample in a study of CD8 T cells in Susac syndrome (dated by TCRdb to the late 2010s). Receptor libraries were prepared by the immunoSEQ multiplex PCR assay. RNA was extracted with the RNeasy kit and roughly 0.45 to 1 ug was reverse transcribed using random hexamers. TCRdb cleaned the public reads at Q25 with fastp, built clones with MiXCR and kept in-frame beta chains. Rows are combined by CDR3 protein, so each entry shows the most common genes and DNA. The table for this sample lists about 76,000 distinct CDR3 sequences; 91% of them were counted only once. The top ten hold about 0.47% of the sample. The sequencing sample was made of CD8+ T cells from PBMCs. The receptors were sampled from a human donor with multiple sclerosis.

The chain is built from TRBV10-2 and TRBJ2-2, with TRBD1 as a possible D gene (5 bases). The CDR3 contains 16 residues. V lost 0 bases and J 4 bases, leaving 12 bases between the germline ends. CDR1 and CDR2 (germline): WSHSY, SAAADI. CDR3 DNA: TGCGCCAGCAGTGAGTCCAGGCAGGGCGGCACCGGGGAGCTGTTTTTT. This codes for CASSESRQGGTGELFF.

J is TRBJ2-2 and V is TRBV5-5; D ambiguous. Between the trimmed V and J ends, which lost 4 bases and 2 bases, there was a span of 12 bases. Germline V lookup: CDR1 SGHKS, CDR2 YYEKEE (reference sequence). CDR3 length: 15 residues. The CDR3 DNA reads as TGTGCCAGCAGCCTCGGACGAACAAACACCGGGGAGCTGTTTTTT. This codes for CASSLGRTNTGELFF.

The chain recombines TRBV6-2 or TRBV6-3 with TRBJ2-3; D not resolved. V lost 2 bases to trimming and J lost 7 bases, with 16 bases between them. The CDR3 runs to 15 residues. CDR1 and CDR2 from the germline V gene are MNHEY and SVGEGT. Here the CDR3 reads CASSYPRPAVNTQYF. The CDR3 DNA reads as TGTGCCAGCAGTTACCCGAGGCCGGCAGTAAATACGCAGTATTTT.

The J gene is TRBJ1-1, the V gene TRBV7-9, with D perhaps matching TRBD1 (5 bases). V lost 2 bases, J lost 1 base, and 14 bases lay in between. The length of the CDR3 is 16 residues. Germline loops: CDR1 SEHNR, CDR2 FQNEAQ (reference sequence). Here the CDR3 DNA reads TGTGCCAGCAGCTTAACGGACCGGACAAAGAACACTGAAGCTTTCTTT. Translating gives CASSLTDRTKNTEAFF.

The J gene is TRBJ2-7, the V gene TRBV27, with 8 bases that match TRBD1. The CDR3 runs to 16 residues. With V trimmed by 3 bases and J by 2 bases, 9 bases remained unmatched. The V gene's germline CDR1 is MNHEY and CDR2 SMNVEV (reference sequence). CDR3 region: CASSFQGAGGTYEQYF. For the CDR3, the DNA is TGTGCCAGCAGTTTCCAGGGGGCAGGGGGCACCTACGAGCAGTACTTC.

This clonotype has a single count. This rearrangement joins TRBV5-1 to TRBJ2-1; TRBD1 agrees at 8 bases. Germline V CDR1 and CDR2: SGHRS, YFSETQ. This CDR3 is built from 17 residues. V gave up 1 base and J gave up 3 bases; unmatched junction bases: 9. The CDR3 is CASSLYDRGMIYNEQFF. The CDR3 nucleotides read TGCGCCAGCAGCTTGTACGACAGGGGTATGATCTACAATGAGCAGTTCTTC.

This clonotype occurred a few times. The CDR3, as DNA: TGTGCCAGCAGTACCCCGGGGACAGGGGACACTGAAGCTTTCTTT. Residues: CASSTPGTGDTEAFF. This chain uses TRBV6-5 with TRBJ1-1; 10 nucleotides line up with TRBD1. The length of the CDR3 is 15 residues. Germline V gene lookup returns CDR1 MNHEY and CDR2 SVGAGI. V was pared by 5 bases and J by 3 bases, with 6 bases of the junction left unmatched.

The V gene is TRBV7-9, the J gene TRBJ2-7, with D possibly TRBD2 on 6 matching bases. The CDR3 has 19 residues. V was trimmed by 1 base and J by 2 bases, leaving 24 bases between them. CDR1 is SEHNR and CDR2 is FQNEAQ in the germline V gene (reference sequence). This chain's CDR3 is CASSLVNSGLPVQAYEQYF. The DNA of the CDR3 is TGTGCCAGCAGCTTAGTAAATTCGGGACTCCCGGTTCAGGCCTACGAGCAGTACTTC.

This clonotype was observed a single time. The chain is built from TRBV28 and TRBJ1-4; weak D call: TRBD1 (5 bases). CDR1 and CDR2 (germline): MDHEN, SYDVKM. The CDR3 consists of 14 residues. Trimming shortened V by 3 bases and J by 8 bases, and 13 bases separated the two germline ends. The DNA for the CDR3 is TGTGCCAGCAGTTTTTACCGGGGGGAAGAAAAACTGTTTTTT. It codes for CASSFYRGEEKLFF.

The chain is built from TRBV27 and TRBJ2-7; 7 bases are a match to TRBD1. The CDR3 has 11 amino acids. Losses at the gene ends were 8 bases for V and 6 bases for J; bases not matched to a gene: 4. The germline gives CDR1 MNHEY, CDR2 SMNVEV (reference sequence). CDR3 loop: CASSTGSEQYF. The CDR3 DNA reads as TGTGCCAGCTCGACAGGGAGCGAGCAGTACTTC.

This rearrangement joins TRBV6-5 to TRBJ2-2; 8 bases map to TRBD2. The V gene end was trimmed by 5 bases and the J gene end by 4 bases; junction bases not matched to a gene: 6. Germline V CDR1 and CDR2: MNHEY, SVGAGI. The length of the CDR3 is 15 residues. CDR3 DNA: TGTGCCAGCAGTCTTAGCGGGGTCCCCACCGGGGAGCTGTTTTTT. Encoded protein: CASSLSGVPTGELFF.

The chain joins TRBV9 to TRBJ2-1; no clear D gene. The length of the CDR3 is 15 residues. Trimming removed 1 base from V and 5 bases from J, with 13 bases in between. Per germline, CDR1 SGDLS and CDR2 YYNGEE. The CDR3 nucleotides are TGTGCCAGCAGCGTACTTCCTCGGGTTGACAATGAGCAGTTCTTC. Translation gives CASSVLPRVDNEQFF.

This clonotype was detected once. The V call is TRBV27, the J call TRBJ2-6; D might be TRBD1 (6 bases). With 2 bases removed from V and 0 bases from J, the gap between germline ends came to 11 bases. The CDR3 loop spans 17 amino acids. Germline V gene data show CDR1 as MNHEY and CDR2 as SMNVEV (reference sequence). Here the CDR3 DNA reads TGTGCCAGCAGTTTACAGGGGCCGATCTCTGGGGCCAACGTCCTGACTTTC. This encodes CASSLQGPISGANVLTF.

This clonotype has just one count. Here the CDR3 reads CASRLGQGTGQPQHF. CDR3 DNA sequence: TGTGCCAGCAGACTAGGACAGGGTACAGGTCAGCCCCAGCATTTT. V usage is TRBV12-3 or TRBV12-4 and J usage is TRBJ1-5, with TRBD1 identical over 8 bases. There are 15 residues in the CDR3. V dropped 6 bases and J dropped 6; count of bases not matched to a gene: 10.

Turning to this clonotype: The junction does not match germline at one end; this may be a read error. The J gene is TRBJ2-7, the V gene TRBV27, with a weak D call TRBD2 (6 bases). Germline assignment: CDR1 MNHEY and CDR2 SMNVEV (reference sequence). CDR3 length equals 14 residues. The CDR3: CASNSGLAPSEQYF. The CDR3 bases are TGTGCCAGCAATTCGGGACTGGCCCCTTCCGAGCAGTATTTC.

The chain has TRBV19 and TRBJ1-5, with TRBD1 matching over 8 bases. Losses at the gene ends were 6 bases for V and 0 bases for J; bases not matched to a gene: 4. This CDR3 comprises 15 residues. The germline CDR1 and CDR2 sequences are LNHDA and SQIVND (reference sequence). Written as DNA, the CDR3 is TGTGCCAGTAGGGGGACAGGACGTAGCAATCAGCCCCAGCATTTT. This gives the protein CASRGTGRSNQPQHF. The full variable domain, completed using reference TRBV19 and TRBJ1-5, is DGGITQSPKYLFRKEGQNVTLSCEQNLNHDAMYWYRQDPGQGLRLIYYSQIVNDFQKGDIAEGYSVSREKKESFPLTVTSAQKNPTAFYLCASRGTGRSNQPQHFGDGTRLSIL.

This clonotype came up once. The chain carries TRBV7-2 and TRBJ2-1; TRBD2 agrees at 8 bases. The CDR3 is 19 residues long. Germline V lookup: CDR1 SGHTA, CDR2 FQGNSA. V lost 1 base to trimming and J lost 0 bases; unmatched junction nucleotides: 11. DNA of the CDR3: TGTGCCAGCAGCTTAGATGCGGGAGGTCCCACCAGCTCCTACAATGAGCAGTTCTTC. This codes for CASSLDAGGPTSSYNEQFF.

J is TRBJ1-1 and V is TRBV6-5; tentatively, D is TRBD1 (6 bases). Germline CDR1 MNHEY, CDR2 SVGAGI. The CDR3 is 13 residues long. V was shortened by 3 bases and J by 7 bases, with 12 bases between the two germline ends. The CDR3 loop reads CASSYYQGIEAFF. The CDR3 DNA sequence: TGTGCCAGCAGTTATTACCAGGGGATTGAAGCTTTCTTT.

V is TRBV7-8 and J is TRBJ2-7; D is unclear. CDR3 length: 12 residues. With 3 bases removed from V and 9 bases from J, the gap between germline ends came to 12 bases. Germline V CDR1 and CDR2: SGHVS, FQNEAQ. For the CDR3, the DNA is TGTGCCAGCAGCTTCCCCGACGGCGGGCAGTACTTC. It encodes CASSFPDGGQYF.

The chain joins TRBV19 to TRBJ1-5; 7 bases align to TRBD1. CDR3 length equals 16 residues. The germline CDR1 and CDR2 sequences are LNHDA and SQIVND (reference sequence). V shed 3 bases and J 2 bases; nucleotides not matched to a gene: 7. The CDR3 loop is CASSIAGGRGNQPQHF. The DNA for the CDR3 is TGTGCCAGTAGTATCGCAGGGGGTAGGGGCAATCAGCCCCAGCATTTT. The variable domain in full, completed from reference TRBV19 and TRBJ1-5, reads DGGITQSPKYLFRKEGQNVTLSCEQNLNHDAMYWYRQDPGQGLRLIYYSQIVNDFQKGDIAEGYSVSREKKESFPLTVTSAQKNPTAFYLCASSIAGGRGNQPQHFGDGTRLSIL.

The chain couples TRBV9 to TRBJ2-3; 9 nucleotides agree with TRBD2. Looked up from germline, CDR1 is SGDLS and CDR2 is YYNGEE. This CDR3 is built from 18 residues. V gave up 0 bases and J gave up 1 base; unmatched junction bases: 9. In DNA, the CDR3 is TGTGCCAGCAGCGTAGAGGGCGGGGGGGCCTCGGGCACAGATACGCAGTATTTT. This encodes CASSVEGGGASGTDTQYF.

V and J are TRBV28 and TRBJ1-5; no clear D gene. The CDR3 runs 14 residues. Germline V gene sequence: CDR1 MDHEN, CDR2 SYDVKM. The germline V and J ends were trimmed by 4 bases and 2 bases, with 9 bases remaining between them. DNA for the CDR3: TGTGCCAGCAGTTCGAGATGGGGCAATCAGCCCCAGCATTTT. Translation gives CASSSRWGNQPQHF.

The J gene is TRBJ2-3, the V gene TRBV29-1; D is perhaps TRBD1 or TRBD2 (6 bases each). The germline V gene encodes CDR1 SQVTM and CDR2 ANQGSEA. Trimming removed 4 bases at V and 2 bases at J, with 10 bases between. This CDR3 spans 13 amino acids. The DNA of the CDR3 is TGCAGCGTTGGGGGGGCCGACACAGATACGCAGTATTTT. Translating gives CSVGGADTDTQYF.